This T cell receptor (beta chain) derives from a study of T-cell reconstitution after alpha-beta-depleted transplantation in children (dated by TCRdb to between 2015 and 2016). The study in broad terms: The study quantitatively tracked T-cell immune reconstitution after TCRalphabeta/CD19-depleted allogeneic hematopoietic cell transplantation in children using TCR repertoire profiling. What the research found in general, with its limitations: The high TCRbeta diversity at day 60 in some patients was ascribed to recipient T cells and intrathymic progenitors that had survived conditioning. Apparently early alphabetaT-cell count recovery about two months after transplant reportedly relied on only several hundred rapidly expanded clones derived from non-depleted graft cells. Over subsequent months, a decline in hyperexpanded clone frequencies was noted, and after one year, T-cell counts and TCRbeta diversity were mostly ascribed to newly produced T cells.

The treatment or condition label for this specimen denotes: allogeneic hematopoietic cell transplantation with graft depleted of TCRalphabeta T cells and CD19 B cells. The children who served as transplant recipients had been given grafts of TCRalphabeta/CD19-depleted allogeneic hematopoietic cells. The CDR3 has 14 amino acids, counting the end cysteine and phenylalanine. The only DNA kept is the CDR3, 42 bases in frame from the first base. Trimming removed 0 bases from V and 5 bases from J, leaving 10 bases between the germline ends. The germline V gene sets CDR1 to LGHNA and CDR2 to YSLEER. As to this clonotype: Its cognate antigen has yet to be identified. There are no base qualities to consult, and no much larger clone falls within one base.

Receptor libraries were prepared by PCR. TCRdb records Illumina HiSeq 2500 as the sequencer. TCR library preparation used molecular barcoding, with unique molecular identifiers applied to normalize quantification of the TCRbeta repertoire. Starting from the raw public reads, TCRdb applied fastp trimming at Q25, assembled clones with MiXCR and retained in-frame beta chains. Rows are combined by CDR3 protein, so each entry shows the most common genes and DNA. In this sample the table shows about a million distinct CDR3 sequences, about 29% of which occur a single time. The ten largest clones add up to 28% of the sample.

This sequence uses TRBV4-3 and TRBJ2-5, with the D gene not clear enough to name. Specimen: PBMCs, mostly from graft donor cells, collected 360 days after TCRalphabeta/CD19-depleted stem cell transplant. This clonotype originated in a boy under two years old who had a stem cell transplant for SCID, so the T cells may come from the graft donor. The CDR3 reads CASSQEIYAETQYF. The nucleotide sequence reads TGCGCCAGCAGCCAAGAGATCTACGCGGAGACCCAGTACTTC.